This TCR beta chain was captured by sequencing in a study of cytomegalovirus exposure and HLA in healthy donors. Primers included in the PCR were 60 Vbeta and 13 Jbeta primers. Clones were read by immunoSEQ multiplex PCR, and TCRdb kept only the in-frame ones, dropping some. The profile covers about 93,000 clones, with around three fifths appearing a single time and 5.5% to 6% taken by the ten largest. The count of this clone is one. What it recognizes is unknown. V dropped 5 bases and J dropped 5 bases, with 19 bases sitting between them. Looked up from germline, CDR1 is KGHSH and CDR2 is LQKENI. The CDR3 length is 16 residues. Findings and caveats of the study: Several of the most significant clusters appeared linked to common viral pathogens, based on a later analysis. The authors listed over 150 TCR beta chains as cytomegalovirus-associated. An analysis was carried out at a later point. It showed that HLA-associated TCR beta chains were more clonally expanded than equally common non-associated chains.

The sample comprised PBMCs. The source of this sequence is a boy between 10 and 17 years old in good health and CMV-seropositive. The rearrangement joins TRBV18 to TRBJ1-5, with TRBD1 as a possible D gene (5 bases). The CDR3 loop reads CASSASRVWGDQPQHF. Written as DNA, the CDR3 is TGTGCCAGCTCAGCGTCTAGGGTTTGGGGGGATCAGCCCCAGCATTTT.